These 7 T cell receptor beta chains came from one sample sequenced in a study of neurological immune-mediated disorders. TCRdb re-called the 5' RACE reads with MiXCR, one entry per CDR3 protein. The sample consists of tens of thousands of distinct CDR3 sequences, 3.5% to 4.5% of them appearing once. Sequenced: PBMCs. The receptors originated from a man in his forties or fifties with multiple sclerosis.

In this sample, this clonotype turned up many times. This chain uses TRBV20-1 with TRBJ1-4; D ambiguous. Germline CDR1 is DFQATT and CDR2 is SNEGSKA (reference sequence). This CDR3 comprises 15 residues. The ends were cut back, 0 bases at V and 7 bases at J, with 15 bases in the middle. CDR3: CSARDRVGVGEKLFF. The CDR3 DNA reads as TGCAGTGCTAGAGATCGGGTTGGGGTCGGTGAAAAACTGTTTTTT.

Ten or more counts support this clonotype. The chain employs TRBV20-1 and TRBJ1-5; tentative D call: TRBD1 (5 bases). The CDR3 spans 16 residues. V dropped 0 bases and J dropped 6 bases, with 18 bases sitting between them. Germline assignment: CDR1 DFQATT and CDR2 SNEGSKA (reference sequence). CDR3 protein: CSARDRPGADGQPQHF. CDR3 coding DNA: TGCAGTGCTAGAGATCGTCCCGGGGCGGATGGTCAGCCCCAGCATTTT.

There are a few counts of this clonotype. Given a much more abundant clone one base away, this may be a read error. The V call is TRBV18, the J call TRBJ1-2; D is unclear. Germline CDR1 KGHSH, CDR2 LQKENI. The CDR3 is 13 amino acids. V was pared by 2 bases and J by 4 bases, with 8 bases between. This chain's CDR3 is CASSPIDTYGYTF. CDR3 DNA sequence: TGTGCCAGCTCACCAATAGATACCTATGGCTACACCTTC.

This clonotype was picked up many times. The DNA for the CDR3 is TGCAGTGCTAGTAGGGGGACATACCAAGAGACCCAGTACTTC. Amino acid sequence: CSASRGTYQETQYF. V is TRBV20-1 and J is TRBJ2-5, with D perhaps matching TRBD1 (6 bases). The CDR3 covers 14 residues. Between the trimmed V and J ends, which lost 3 bases and 0 bases, there was a span of 11 bases. The V gene's germline CDR1 is DFQATT and CDR2 SNEGSKA (reference sequence).

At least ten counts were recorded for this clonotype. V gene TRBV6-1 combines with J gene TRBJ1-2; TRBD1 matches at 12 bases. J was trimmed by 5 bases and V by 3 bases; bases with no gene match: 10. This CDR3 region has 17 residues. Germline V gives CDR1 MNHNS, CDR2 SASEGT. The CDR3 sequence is CASSESGQGAYPYGYTF. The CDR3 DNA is TGTGCCAGCAGTGAGTCGGGACAGGGGGCCTATCCTTATGGCTACACCTTC.

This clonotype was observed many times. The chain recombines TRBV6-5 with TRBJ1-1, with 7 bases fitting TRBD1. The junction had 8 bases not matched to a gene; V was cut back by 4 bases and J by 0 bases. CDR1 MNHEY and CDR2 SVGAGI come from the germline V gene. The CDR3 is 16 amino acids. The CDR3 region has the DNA TGTGCCAGCAGTTTGACCGGGACAGCGATGAACACTGAAGCTTTCTTT. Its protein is CASSLTGTAMNTEAFF.

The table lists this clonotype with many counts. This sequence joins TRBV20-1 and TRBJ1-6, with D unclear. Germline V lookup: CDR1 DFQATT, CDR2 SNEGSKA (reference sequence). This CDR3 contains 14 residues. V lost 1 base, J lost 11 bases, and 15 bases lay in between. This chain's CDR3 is CSARAGGPATPLHF. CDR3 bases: TGCAGTGCTAGAGCAGGCGGCCCTGCGACACCCCTCCACTTT.